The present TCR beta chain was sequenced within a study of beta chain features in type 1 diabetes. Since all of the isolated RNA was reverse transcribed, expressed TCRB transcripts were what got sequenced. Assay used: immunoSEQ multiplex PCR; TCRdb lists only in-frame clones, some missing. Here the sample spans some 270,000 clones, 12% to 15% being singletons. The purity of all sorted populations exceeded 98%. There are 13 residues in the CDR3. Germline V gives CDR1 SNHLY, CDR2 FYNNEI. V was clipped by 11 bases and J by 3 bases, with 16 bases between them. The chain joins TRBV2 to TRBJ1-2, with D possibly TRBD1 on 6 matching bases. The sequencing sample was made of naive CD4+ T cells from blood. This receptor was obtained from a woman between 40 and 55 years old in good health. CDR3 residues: CACSRDIDYGYTF. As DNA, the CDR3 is TGTGCCTGTAGCCGGGACATTGACTATGGCTACACCTTC.